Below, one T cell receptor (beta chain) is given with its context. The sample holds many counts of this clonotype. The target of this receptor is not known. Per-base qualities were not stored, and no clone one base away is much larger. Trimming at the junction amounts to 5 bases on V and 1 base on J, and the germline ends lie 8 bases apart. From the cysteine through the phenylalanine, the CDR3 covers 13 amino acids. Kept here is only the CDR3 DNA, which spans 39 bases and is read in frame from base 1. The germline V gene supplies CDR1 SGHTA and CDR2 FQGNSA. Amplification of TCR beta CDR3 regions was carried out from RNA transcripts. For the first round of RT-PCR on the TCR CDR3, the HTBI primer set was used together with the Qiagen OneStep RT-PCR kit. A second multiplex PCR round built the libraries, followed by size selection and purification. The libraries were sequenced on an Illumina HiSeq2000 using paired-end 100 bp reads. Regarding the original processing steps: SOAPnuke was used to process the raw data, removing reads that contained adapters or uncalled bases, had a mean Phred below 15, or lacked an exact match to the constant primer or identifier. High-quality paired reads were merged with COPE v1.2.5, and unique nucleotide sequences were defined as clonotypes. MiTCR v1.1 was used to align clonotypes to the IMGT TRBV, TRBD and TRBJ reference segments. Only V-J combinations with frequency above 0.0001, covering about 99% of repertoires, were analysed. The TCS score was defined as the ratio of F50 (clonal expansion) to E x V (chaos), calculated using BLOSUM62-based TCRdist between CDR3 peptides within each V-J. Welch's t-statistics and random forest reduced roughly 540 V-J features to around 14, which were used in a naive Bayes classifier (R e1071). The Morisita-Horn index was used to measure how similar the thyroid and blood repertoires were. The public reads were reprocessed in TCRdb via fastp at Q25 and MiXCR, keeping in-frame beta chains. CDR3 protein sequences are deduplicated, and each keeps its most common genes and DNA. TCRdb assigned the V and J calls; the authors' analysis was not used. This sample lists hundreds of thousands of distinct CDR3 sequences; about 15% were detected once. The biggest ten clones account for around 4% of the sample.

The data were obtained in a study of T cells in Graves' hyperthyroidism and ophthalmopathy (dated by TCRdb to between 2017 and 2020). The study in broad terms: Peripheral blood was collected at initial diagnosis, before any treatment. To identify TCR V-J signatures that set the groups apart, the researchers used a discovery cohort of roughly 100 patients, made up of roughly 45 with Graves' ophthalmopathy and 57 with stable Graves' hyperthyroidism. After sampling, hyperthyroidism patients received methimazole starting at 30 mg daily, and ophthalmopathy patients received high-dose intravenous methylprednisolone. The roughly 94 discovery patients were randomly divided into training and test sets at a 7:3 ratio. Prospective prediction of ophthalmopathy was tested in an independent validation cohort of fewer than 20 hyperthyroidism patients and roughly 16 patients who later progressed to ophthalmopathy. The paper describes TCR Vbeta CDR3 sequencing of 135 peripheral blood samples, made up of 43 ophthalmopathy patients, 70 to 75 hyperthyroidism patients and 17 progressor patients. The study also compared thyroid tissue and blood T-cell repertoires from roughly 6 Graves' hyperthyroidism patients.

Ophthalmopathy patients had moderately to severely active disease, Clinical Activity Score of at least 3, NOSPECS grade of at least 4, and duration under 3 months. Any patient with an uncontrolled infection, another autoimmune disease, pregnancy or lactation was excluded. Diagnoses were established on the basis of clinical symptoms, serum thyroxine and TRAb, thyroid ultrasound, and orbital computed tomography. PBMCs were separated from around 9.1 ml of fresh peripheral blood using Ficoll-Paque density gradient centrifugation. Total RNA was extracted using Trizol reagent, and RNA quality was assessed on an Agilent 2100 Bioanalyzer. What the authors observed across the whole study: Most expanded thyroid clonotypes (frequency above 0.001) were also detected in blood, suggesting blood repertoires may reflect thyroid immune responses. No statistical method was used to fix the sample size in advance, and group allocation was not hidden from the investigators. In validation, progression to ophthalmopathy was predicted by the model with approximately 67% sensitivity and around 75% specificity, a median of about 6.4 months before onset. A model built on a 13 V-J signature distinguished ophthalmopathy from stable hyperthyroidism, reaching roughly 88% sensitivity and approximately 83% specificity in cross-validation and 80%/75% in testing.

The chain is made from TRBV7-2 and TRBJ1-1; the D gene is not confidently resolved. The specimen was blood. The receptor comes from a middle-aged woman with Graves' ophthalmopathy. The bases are TGTGCCAGCAGCGAGGGCGCGAACACTGAAGCTTTCTTT. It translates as CASSEGANTEAFF.